These 20 T cell receptor beta chains share one sample of origin, sequenced in a study of a mutant IDH1 vaccine in newly diagnosed glioma. Time point specified: week 11, during vaccination. Doses of 300 ug of mutant IDH1 20-mer peptide were given with topical imiquimod. Their antigens are not known. Sequencing was performed with immunoSEQ multiplex PCR; in TCRdb, only in-frame clones are kept and a portion is missing. The sample has more than 55,000 clones; approximately 80% are singletons. Specimen: PBMCs, collected from a glioma patient whose treatment included an IDH1 peptide vaccine. The receptor source for this set is a man aged 25-40 years with glioma.

This clone has only one observation. V is TRBV5-1 and J is TRBJ2-6, with D perhaps TRBD1 (5 bases). V was cut by 1 base and J by 2 bases, with 10 bases left in between. Looked up from germline, CDR1 is SGHRS and CDR2 is YFSETQ. This CDR3 has 16 residues. CDR3 DNA sequence: TGCGCCAGCAGCTTGCAGGGCGGTACTGGGGCCAACGTCCTGACTTTC. Translated: CASSLQGGTGANVLTF.

This chain joins TRBV2 and TRBJ1-3; 9 bases match TRBD1. The CDR3 length is 13 residues. Germline loops: CDR1 SNHLY, CDR2 FYNNEI. The ends lost 4 bases at V and 10 bases at J; junction bases unmatched: 5. The CDR3 loop reads CASSARTGETIYF. The DNA for the CDR3 is TGTGCCAGCAGTGCCAGGACAGGGGAGACCATATATTTT.

V gene TRBV11-2 combines with J gene TRBJ1-6, with D maybe TRBD1 (6 bases). Germline CDR1 reads SGHAT; CDR2 reads FQNNGV. Between the trimmed V and J ends, which lost 5 bases and 7 bases, there was a span of 18 bases. The CDR3 is 16 residues long. The CDR3 is CASSPLRGQGNSPLHF. DNA for the CDR3: TGTGCCAGCAGCCCCCTCAGGGGACAAGGAAATTCACCCCTCCACTTT. Full variable domain (outside the CDR3, taken from reference TRBV11-2 and TRBJ1-6): EAGVAQSPRYKIIEKRQSVAFWCNPISGHATLYWYQQILGQGPKLLIQFQNNGVVDDSQLPKDRFSAERLKGVDSTLKIQPAKLEDSAVYLCASSPLRGQGNSPLHFGNGTRLTVT.

This chain uses TRBV11-3 with TRBJ2-1; 7 nucleotides agree with TRBD2. This CDR3 is 15 amino acids long. Germline V gene sequence: CDR1 SGHNT, CDR2 YENEEA. J lost 9 bases, V lost 1 base, and 9 bases had no gene match. This chain's CDR3 is CASSLGDYHNGEQFF. The CDR3 nucleotides are TGTGCCAGCAGCTTAGGGGACTATCACAATGGTGAGCAGTTCTTC.

The chain is built from TRBV5-1 and TRBJ2-1; the match to TRBD1 covers 9 bases. Germline V gene data show CDR1 as SGHRS and CDR2 as YFSETQ. V was pared by 5 bases and J by 7 bases, with 13 bases of the junction left unmatched. This CDR3 is 16 amino acids long. The CDR3, as DNA: TGCGCCAGCAGTTTCCAGACCGGGACAGGGTTGAATGAGCAGTTCTTC. Translated, it gives CASSFQTGTGLNEQFF.

This clone was picked up a small number of times. The rearrangement joins TRBV7-9 to TRBJ2-3; D possibly corresponds to TRBD2 (7 bases). Germline V CDR1 and CDR2: SEHNR, FQNEAQ (reference sequence). This CDR3 spans 16 amino acids. V was pared by 1 base and J by 2 bases, with 13 bases between. Written as DNA, the CDR3 is TGTGCCAGCAGCTTAGGGGAGGGGGTATTCACAGATACGCAGTATTTT. It is translated as CASSLGEGVFTDTQYF.

CDR3 in amino acids: CASSKPLKETQYF. The DNA of the CDR3 is TGCGCCAGCAGTAAACCGTTAAAAGAGACCCAGTACTTC. J is TRBJ2-5 and V is TRBV10-1; no clear D. The CDR3 sequence is 13 residues long. Trimming shortened V by 5 bases and J by 3 bases, and 10 bases separated the two germline ends. From germline, CDR1 is WNHNN and CDR2 SYGVQD (reference sequence).

J is TRBJ2-7 and V is TRBV5-5; 9 positions match TRBD1. J lost 4 bases, V lost 0 bases, and 5 bases had no gene match. The CDR3 runs to 15 residues. Looked up from germline, CDR1 is SGHKS and CDR2 is YYEKEE (reference sequence). The CDR3 DNA reads TGTGCCAGCAGCTTGGAGACAGGGGGGGTTTACGAGCAGTACTTC. Translated: CASSLETGGVYEQYF.

J is TRBJ1-1 and V is TRBV5-4; D remains unclear. The V gene's germline CDR1 is SGHNT and CDR2 YYREEE (reference sequence). With 5 bases removed from V and 4 bases from J, the gap between germline ends came to 12 bases. The CDR3 extends over 13 amino acids. The CDR3 here is CASRSSTGTEAFF. The CDR3 region has the DNA TGTGCCAGCAGATCCTCTACGGGCACTGAAGCTTTCTTT.

The chain carries TRBV9 and TRBJ1-6; D may be TRBD1 (6 bases). The V end was cut by 3 bases, the J end by 5 bases, with 9 bases between. The germline gives CDR1 SGDLS, CDR2 YYNGEE. This CDR3 is 14 amino acids long. The CDR3 protein is CASSAQGNNSPLHF. The CDR3, as DNA: TGTGCCAGCAGCGCACAGGGTAATAATTCACCCCTCCACTTT.

The chain combines TRBV5-4 with TRBJ2-3; the D is unclear. Trimming stripped 1 base from V and 6 bases from J, with 6 bases between. The CDR3 contains 12 residues. The germline CDR1 and CDR2 sequences are SGHNT and YYREEE (reference sequence). In DNA form, the CDR3 reads TGTGCCAGCAGCTTGCGGCGGGATACGCAGTATTTT. Translating it yields CASSLRRDTQYF. Variable domain in full (rest from reference TRBV5-4 and TRBJ2-3): ETGVTQSPTHLIKTRGQQVTLRCSSQSGHNTVSWYQQALGQGPQFIFQYYREEENGRGNFPPRFSGLQFPNYSSELNVNALELDDSALYLCASSLRRDTQYFGPGTRLTVL.

The chain links TRBV2 to TRBJ2-4; D unclear. Germline loops: CDR1 SNHLY, CDR2 FYNNEI. This CDR3 spans 17 amino acids. Trimming took 4 bases from V and 0 from J, leaving 16 bases between them. Here the CDR3 DNA reads TGTGCCAGCAGTGGAGGCCAAGGAGAAATAGCCAAAAACATTCAGTACTTC. Amino acid sequence: CASSGGQGEIAKNIQYF. The entire variable domain, with the rest obtained from reference TRBV2 and TRBJ2-4, is as follows: EPEVTQTPSHQVTQMGQEVILRCVPISNHLYFYWYRQILGQKVEFLVSFYNNEISEKSEIFDDQFSVERPDGSNFTLKIRSTKLEDSAMYFCASSGGQGEIAKNIQYFGAGTRLSVL.

The rearrangement links TRBV7-2 to TRBJ1-5, with no clear D. The V and J ends lost 5 bases and 9 bases respectively, with 11 bases between them. The germline gives CDR1 SGHTA, CDR2 FQGNSA. CDR3 length: 12 amino acids. In DNA form, the CDR3 reads TGTGCCAGCAGCCCATCCCCAGGGCCCCAGCATTTT. This gives the protein CASSPSPGPQHF.

This chain joins TRBV6-5 and TRBJ1-1, with unresolved D. Germline V gene lookup returns CDR1 MNHEY and CDR2 SVGAGI. The CDR3 runs 13 residues. V was pared by 5 bases and J by 0 bases, with 7 bases between. CDR3 nucleotide sequence: TGTGCCAGCAGTGAAAGGATGAACACTGAAGCTTTCTTT. It specifies CASSERMNTEAFF.

This clone was seen only once. The chain combines TRBV5-1 with TRBJ1-1; weak D call: TRBD1 (5 bases). The CDR3 consists of 15 residues. CDR1 is SGHRS and CDR2 is YFSETQ in the germline V gene. Trimming shortened V by 6 bases and J by 0 bases, and 15 bases separated the two germline ends. As DNA, the CDR3 is TGCGCCAGCACTCTGCAGGGATGGGTGAACACTGAAGCTTTCTTT. Encoded protein: CASTLQGWVNTEAFF.

The V and J genes are TRBV5-1 and TRBJ1-2; D ambiguous. V lost 2 bases and J 8 bases, leaving 10 bases between the germline ends. CDR3 length: 12 residues. Germline V gene sequence: CDR1 SGHRS, CDR2 YFSETQ. The CDR3 nucleotides are TGCGCCAGCAGCTTAGACAATGGGGGCTACACCTTC. Protein sequence: CASSLDNGGYTF.

The chain employs TRBV10-1 and TRBJ2-7; 8 bases align to TRBD1. V lost 3 bases to trimming and J lost 3 bases; unmatched junction nucleotides: 13. The CDR3 has 17 amino acids. Germline V gene sequence: CDR1 WNHNN, CDR2 SYGVQD (reference sequence). The CDR3 sequence is CASSDDRGPNKNYEQYF. The CDR3, as DNA: TGCGCCAGCAGTGATGACAGGGGACCGAACAAAAACTACGAGCAGTACTTC.

Details on this clone: The junction departs from germline at one end; a sequencing error may be responsible. The same CDR3 also results from other DNA sequences found in this sample. CDR3 amino acids: CASSRGLAGSTDTQYF. CDR3 DNA: TGCGCCAGCAGCCGGGGACTAGCGGGGAGCACAGATACACAGTATTTT. The rearrangement joins TRBV10-1 to TRBJ2-3; 13 bases are a match to TRBD2. CDR3 size: 16 residues. Looked up from germline, CDR1 is WNHNN and CDR2 is SYGVQD (reference sequence).

The rearrangement uses TRBV6-1 and TRBJ1-1; D not certain. CDR1 is MNHNS, CDR2 SASEGT, per germline. V lost 6 bases and J lost 5, with 10 bases in between. The CDR3 totals 12 residues. CDR3 nucleotide sequence: TGTGCCAGCAGCGCCGTGAGAACTGAAGCTTTCTTT. Translation: CASSAVRTEAFF.

This clone was seen only once. The chain is built from TRBV7-2 and TRBJ2-5, with a tentative D call TRBD2 (7 bases). V lost 2 bases, J lost 4 bases, and 14 bases lay in between. The CDR3 runs 15 residues. Per germline, CDR1 SGHTA and CDR2 FQGNSA. The CDR3 here is CASSLKGGLPETQYF. As DNA, the CDR3 is TGTGCCAGCAGCTTAAAGGGGGGGCTTCCAGAGACCCAGTACTTC. Together with reference TRBV7-2 and TRBJ2-5, the CDR3 gives the full variable domain: GAGVSQSPSNKVTEKGKDVELRCDPISGHTALYWYRQSLGQGLEFLIYFQGNSAPDKSGLPSDRFSAERTGGSVSTLTIQRTQQEDSAVYLCASSLKGGLPETQYFGPGTRLLVL.